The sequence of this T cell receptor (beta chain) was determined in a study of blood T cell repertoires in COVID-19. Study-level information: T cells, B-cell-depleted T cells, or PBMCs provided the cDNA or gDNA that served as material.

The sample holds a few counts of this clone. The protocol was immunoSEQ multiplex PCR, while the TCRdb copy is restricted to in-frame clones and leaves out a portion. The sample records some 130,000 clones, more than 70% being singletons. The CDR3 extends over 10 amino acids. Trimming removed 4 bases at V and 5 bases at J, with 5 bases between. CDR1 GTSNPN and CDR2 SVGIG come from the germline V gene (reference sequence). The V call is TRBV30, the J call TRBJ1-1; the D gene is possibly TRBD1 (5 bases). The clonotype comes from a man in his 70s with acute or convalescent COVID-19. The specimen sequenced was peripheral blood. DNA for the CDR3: TGTGCCTGGACAGGGACTGAAGCTTTCTTT. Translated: CAWTGTEAFF.